This T cell receptor (beta chain) was identified during a study of blood T cell repertoires in COVID-19. For the study at large: The United States, Italy and Spain provided the acute and convalescent COVID-19 samples. PBMCs, B-cell-depleted T cells, or T cells provided the cDNA or gDNA that made up the material.

The V end lost 1 base, the J end lost 6 bases, and 12 bases lay between the germline ends. CDR1 MDHEN and CDR2 SYDVKM come from the germline V gene. This CDR3 has 15 residues. Original data processing: Amplified reference gene primers provided the basis for estimating nucleated cell counts. Profiling relied on immunoSEQ multiplex PCR, and the TCRdb table lists in-frame clones only, not all of them. Clone size and the V and J calls come from that table; the DNA yielded D and trimming. The table shows roughly 200,000 clones, with approximately 88% occurring only once. Enrolment of Seattle patients took place during active infection, and they were followed longitudinally.

Sample: peripheral blood. This receptor was obtained from a middle-aged woman with COVID-19, enrolled during active disease. The rearrangement links TRBV28 to TRBJ1-4; maybe TRBD1 (5 bases). CDR3 DNA: TGTGCCAGCAGTTTATCAGGGTTGAAGGATGAAAAACTGTTTTTT. This codes for CASSLSGLKDEKLFF.